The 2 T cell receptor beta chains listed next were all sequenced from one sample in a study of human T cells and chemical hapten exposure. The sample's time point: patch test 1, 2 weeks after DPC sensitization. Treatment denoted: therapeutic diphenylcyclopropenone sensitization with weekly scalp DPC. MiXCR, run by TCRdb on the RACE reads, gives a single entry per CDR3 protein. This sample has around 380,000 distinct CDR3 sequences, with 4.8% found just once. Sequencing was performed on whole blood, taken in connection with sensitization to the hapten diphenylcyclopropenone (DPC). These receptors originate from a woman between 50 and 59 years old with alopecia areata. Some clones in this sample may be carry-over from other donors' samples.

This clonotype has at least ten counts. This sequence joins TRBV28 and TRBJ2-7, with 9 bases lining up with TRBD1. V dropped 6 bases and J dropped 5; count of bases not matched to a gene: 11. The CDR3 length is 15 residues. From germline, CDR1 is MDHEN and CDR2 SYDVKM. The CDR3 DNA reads TGTGCCAGCAGAACCTTCGGGACAGGGCACCACGAGCAGTACTTC. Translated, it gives CASRTFGTGHHEQYF.

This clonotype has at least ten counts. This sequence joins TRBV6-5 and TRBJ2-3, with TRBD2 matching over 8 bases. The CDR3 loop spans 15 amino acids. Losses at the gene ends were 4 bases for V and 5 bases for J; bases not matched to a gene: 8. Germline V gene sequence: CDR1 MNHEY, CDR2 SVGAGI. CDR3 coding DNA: TGTGCCAGCAGTTTCACGAGCGGGAGAGGAGATACGCAGTATTTT. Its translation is CASSFTSGRGDTQYF.